These T cell receptor beta chains were read from a single sample in a study of PD-L1 blockade in urothelial cancer. Assay: immunoSEQ multiplex PCR; the TCRdb copy retains only in-frame clones and omits some. Here the sample spans 45,000 to 60,000 clones, roughly 85% being singletons. This sample comprised PBMCs, obtained around atezolizumab (anti-PD-L1) treatment. These receptors all stem from a man between 60 and 70 years old with urothelial cancer. Each CDR3 is given with its conserved first and last residue. A D gene is named only where the DNA matches it firmly. Some rows mark clone size as missing; the rest say once, few, many or name a class of expanded clone.

j_call clone_size v_call d_call cdr3_aa cdr3_nt
TRBJ2-7 - TRBV5-4 TRBD2 CASSPGSSGGRPREQYF TGTGCCAGCAGCCCCGGATCTAGCGGGGGCCGTCCTAGGGAGCAGTACTTC
TRBJ2-5 - TRBV11-3 TRBD1 CASSFRPGGQGETQYF TGTGCCAGCAGCTTTCGTCCAGGGGGTCAAGGAGAGACCCAGTACTTC
TRBJ2-6 - TRBV5-4 - CASRKETSGANVLTF TGTGCCAGCAGAAAGGAGACCTCTGGGGCCAACGTCCTGACTTTC
TRBJ2-5 - TRBV15 - CATSRGELGETQYF TGTGCCACCAGCAGAGGAGAGCTCGGGGAGACCCAGTACTTC
TRBJ2-5 - TRBV5-4 - CASSLWRRGETQYF TGTGCCAGCAGCTTGTGGCGCAGGGGTGAGACCCAGTACTTC
TRBJ2-1 - TRBV9 TRBD2 CASSVRASGAYSYNEQFF TGTGCCAGCAGCGTAAGGGCTAGCGGGGCCTACTCCTACAATGAGCAGTTCTTC
TRBJ1-5 - TRBV5-4 - CASSAGGGGNQPQHF TGTGCCAGCAGCGCTGGTGGGGGGGGGAATCAGCCCCAGCATTTT
TRBJ2-3 - TRBV7-3 TRBD1 CASSSTGPTDTQYF TGTGCCAGCAGCTCGACAGGGCCCACAGATACGCAGTATTTT
TRBJ2-4 - TRBV27 - CASSLAGQSWSIQYF TGTGCCAGCAGTTTAGCGGGACAGTCATGGAGCATTCAGTACTTC
TRBJ2-3 - TRBV2 TRBD2 CASSEAGAGGPSSTDTQYF TGTGCCAGCAGTGAAGCGGGTGCGGGGGGGCCGTCGAGCACAGATACGCAGTATTTT
TRBJ2-1 - TRBV4-2 TRBD1 CASGPPGQAYNEQFF TGTGCCAGCGGTCCCCCGGGACAGGCGTACAATGAGCAGTTCTTC
TRBJ1-1 - TRBV5-1 - CASSLVRGGTEAFF TGCGCCAGCAGCTTAGTACGTGGAGGGACTGAAGCTTTCTTT
TRBJ2-7 - TRBV10-2 TRBD1 CASSESGQGPYEQYF TGCGCCAGCAGTGAGTCGGGACAGGGACCCTACGAGCAGTACTTC
TRBJ2-7 - TRBV19 TRBD2 CASSIGGAVLGEQYF TGTGCCAGTAGTATCGGGGGGGCCGTCTTGGGAGAGCAGTACTTC
TRBJ2-1 - TRBV5-5 - CASSLTWRGDGDEQFF TGTGCCAGCAGCTTGACTTGGCGGGGAGACGGGGATGAGCAGTTCTTC
TRBJ2-1 once TRBV7-9 - CASSLTTSSYNEQFF TGTGCCAGCAGCCTAACGACAAGCTCCTACAATGAGCAGTTCTTC
TRBJ1-1 - TRBV6-6 - CATGGGSGRVGTEAFF TGTGCCACCGGGGGGGGTAGCGGGCGGGTCGGAACTGAAGCTTTCTTT
TRBJ2-3 - TRBV7-3 - CASSLQGTTSTDTQYF TGTGCCAGCAGCTTACAGGGGACGACCAGCACAGATACGCAGTATTTT
TRBJ2-7 once TRBV28 TRBD2 CASRPSSGGSYEQYF TGTGCCAGCAGGCCTAGCTCGGGAGGTTCCTACGAGCAGTACTTC
TRBJ2-1 - TRBV27 - CASRHVRGLGNEQFF TGTGCCTCCCGTCACGTGCGGGGCTTGGGGAATGAGCAGTTCTTC
TRBJ1-4 - TRBV30 - CAWIIRGRSTNEKLFF TGTGCCTGGATCATTAGAGGGCGATCAACTAATGAAAAACTGTTTTTT
TRBJ2-3 - TRBV30 TRBD2 CAWSWGGSTDTQYF TGTGCCTGGAGTTGGGGGGGAAGCACAGATACGCAGTATTTT
TRBJ1-2 few TRBV30 - CAWSLRESDGYTF TGTGCCTGGAGTCTTAGGGAGTCCGATGGCTACACCTTC
TRBJ2-2 - TRBV11-3 TRBD1 CASSSRQGVDGELFF TGTGCCAGCAGCTCAAGACAGGGGGTTGACGGGGAGCTGTTTTTT
TRBJ1-2 - TRBV7-3 - CASSLGQGSGYTF TGTGCCAGCAGCTTAGGTCAGGGATCTGGCTACACCTTC
TRBJ2-7 - TRBV4-1 TRBD1 CASSQTSGTAYEQYF TGCGCCAGCAGCCAAACCTCCGGGACAGCCTACGAGCAGTACTTC
TRBJ2-1 - TRBV11-3 - CASSSSPGSYNEQFF TGTGCCAGCAGCTCGTCCCCGGGATCGTACAATGAGCAGTTCTTC